The text below deals with one T cell receptor beta chain. What it recognizes is unknown. Using its own MiXCR run on the 5' RACE reads, TCRdb lists one record per CDR3 protein. In the table there are about 530,000 distinct CDR3 sequences, 13% to 15% of which are singletons. The record originates from a study of identical twins. This CDR3 spans 15 amino acids. Germline V gene sequence: CDR1 DFQATT, CDR2 SNEGSKA (reference sequence). V dropped 0 bases and J dropped 8; count of bases not matched to a gene: 10. Overall study findings and caveats: Out-of-frame alpha sequences shared by twins showed excess low generation probability. Clonotypes of the beta chain that were abundant in cord blood carried fewer insertions (memory repertoires showed none). Interpretation of the results relied on cross-sectional statistical analysis and not on following the same donors.

This same sample was also part of a study on yellow fever vaccine responses in identical twins. That publication notes: Reports say the vaccine T cell response in twins looked partly convergent and partly personalized.

The clonotype was recovered from a woman under 30 in good health. Sequencing was carried out using CD4+ T cells sorted from blood. V gene TRBV20-1 combines with J gene TRBJ2-1; 7 bases fit TRBD2. The CDR3 DNA reads TGCAGTGCTAGAGATTGGGGGGGAGGGGTCCATGAGCAGTTCTTC. Amino acid sequence: CSARDWGGGVHEQFF.